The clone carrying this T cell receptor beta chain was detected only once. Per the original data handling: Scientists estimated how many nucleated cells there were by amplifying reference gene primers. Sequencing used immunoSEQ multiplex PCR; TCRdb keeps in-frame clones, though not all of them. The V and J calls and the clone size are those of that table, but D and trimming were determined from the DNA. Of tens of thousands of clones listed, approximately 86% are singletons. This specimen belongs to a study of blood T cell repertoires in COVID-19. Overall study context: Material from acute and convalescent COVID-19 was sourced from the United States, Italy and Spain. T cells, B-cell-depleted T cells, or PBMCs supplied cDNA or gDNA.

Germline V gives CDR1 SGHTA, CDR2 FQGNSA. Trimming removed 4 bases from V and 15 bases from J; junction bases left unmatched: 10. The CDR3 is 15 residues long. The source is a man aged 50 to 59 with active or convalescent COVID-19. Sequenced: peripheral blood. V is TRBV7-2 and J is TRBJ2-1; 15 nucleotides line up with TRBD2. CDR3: CASSSWTSGGGSPFF. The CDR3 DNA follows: TGTGCCAGCAGCTCCTGGACTAGCGGGGGGGGATCCCCGTTCTTC.